This T cell receptor beta chain was recorded in a study of blood T cells in healthy people across ages. Study-level points and caveats: The long-lived group displayed more naive CD4+ cells, plus higher diversity, than the aged donors did.

Between the trimmed V and J ends, which lost 0 bases and 2 bases, there was a span of 11 bases. There are 15 residues in the CDR3. CDR1 is LGHDT and CDR2 is YNNKEL in the germline V gene (reference sequence). A note on this clonotype: Its antigen is undetermined.

With a J-beta primer mix and a sample-barcoded 5' primer, a second PCR ran about 7 to 12 cycles. MiXCR was run by TCRdb on the 5' RACE reads, yielding one entry per CDR3 protein. The sample has around 750,000 distinct CDR3 sequences, around half seen once. Each individual donor underwent a draw of approximately 10 milliliters of peripheral blood. Each sample gave at least 7 million isolated PBMCs. Sequences were obtained from blood. This chain joins TRBV3-1 and TRBJ2-7; possible D gene TRBD1, 5 bases. This receptor was taken from a man of 80 years or more in good health. DNA of the CDR3: TGTGCCAGCAGCCAAGATCCCACAGGCCCCTACGAGCAGTACTTC. Translation: CASSQDPTGPYEQYF.